This T cell receptor (beta chain) came from a study of shared clonotypes between healthy human individuals. The test was conducted at deep level. Clones were sequenced by immunoSEQ multiplex PCR, and TCRdb holds only the in-frame ones, with some missing. Found here are around 430,000 clones, roughly three quarters of them singletons; the top ten hold approximately 13%. This CDR3 has 15 amino acids. From germline, CDR1 is SEHNR and CDR2 FQNEAQ (reference sequence). Trimming pared 6 bases from V and 2 bases from J, leaving 16 bases between. V gene TRBV7-9 combines with J gene TRBJ2-5, with a possible D match to TRBD2 (5 bases). The TCR originated in a woman aged 40 to 50 in good health. Some clones in this sample may be carry-over from other donors' samples. Material: PBMCs. The chain's CDR3 is CASSEGPSWQETQYF. DNA of the CDR3: TGTGCCAGCAGTGAGGGCCCGTCTTGGCAAGAGACCCAGTACTTC.